The 30 T cell receptor beta chains below all came from one sample that was sequenced in a study of identical twins. TCRdb redid the calling of the 5' RACE reads with MiXCR, one entry per CDR3 protein. The sample has some 660,000 distinct CDR3 sequences, around 8.3% seen once. This sample was also put to use in a study of yellow fever vaccine responses in identical twins.

Sequences were obtained from PBMCs. These TCRs come from a woman aged 18-35 years in good health.

This clonotype has a handful of counts. The genes are TRBV27 and TRBJ2-7; TRBD1 matches 8 bases. Germline values: CDR1 MNHEY, CDR2 SMNVEV (reference sequence). This CDR3 comprises 15 residues. The junction had 9 bases not matched to a gene; V was cut back by 2 bases and J by 6 bases. The chain's CDR3 is CASSLVSGGWGEQYF. DNA for the CDR3: TGTGCCAGCAGTTTAGTGTCAGGGGGCTGGGGCGAGCAGTACTTC.

The CDR3 protein is CASSADRDYGYTF. For the CDR3, the DNA is TGTGCCAGCAGTGCTGACAGGGACTATGGCTACACCTTC. The V and J genes are TRBV25-1 and TRBJ1-2, with TRBD1 identical over 7 bases. Germline V gives CDR1 MGHDK, CDR2 SYGVNS. The CDR3 length is 13 residues. Losses at the gene ends were 4 bases for V and 3 bases for J; bases not matched to a gene: 2.

This clonotype was counted a few times. The chain combines TRBV4-3 with TRBJ2-2, with D possibly matching TRBD1 (6 bases). This CDR3 is built from 18 residues. V gave up 1 base and J gave up 0 bases, with 15 bases separating them. Germline V CDR1 and CDR2: LGHNA, YSLEER. Here the CDR3 reads CASSQGPQGAPNTGELFF. CDR3 in DNA: TGCGCCAGCAGCCAAGGGCCACAGGGAGCCCCGAACACCGGGGAGCTGTTTTTT.

The sample holds many counts of this clonotype. The chain links TRBV7-9 to TRBJ2-1; 8 bases fit TRBD2. The germline V gene has CDR1 SEHNR and CDR2 FQNEAQ (reference sequence). Losses at the gene ends were 6 bases for V and 9 bases for J; bases not matched to a gene: 10. This CDR3 region has 14 residues. CDR3 DNA: TGTGCCAGCAGGCCCCCGGGACTAGAGGGTGAGCAGTTCTTC. Its translation: CASRPPGLEGEQFF.

This clonotype occurred many times. J is TRBJ2-3 and V is TRBV6-5, with D possibly TRBD1 on 6 matching bases. V dropped 2 bases and J dropped 3 bases, with 18 bases sitting between them. This CDR3 region has 17 residues. Looked up from germline, CDR1 is MNHEY and CDR2 is SVGAGI. The CDR3 region is CASSYLSQGKGTDTQYF. In nucleotides, the CDR3 is TGTGCCAGCAGTTACCTAAGCCAGGGGAAAGGAACAGATACGCAGTATTTT.

The rearrangement joins TRBV5-1 to TRBJ2-7; D not resolved. The CDR3 has 14 amino acids. In germline, CDR1 is SGHRS, CDR2 YFSETQ. The V gene lost 0 bases and the J gene lost 1 base, with 8 bases spanning the gap. CDR3 in amino acids: CASSLAELSYEQYF. For the CDR3, the DNA is TGCGCCAGCAGCTTGGCGGAGCTTTCCTACGAGCAGTACTTC.

This clonotype has a handful of counts. V is TRBV11-3 and J is TRBJ2-7; a weak D match, TRBD1 (5 bases). Per germline, CDR1 SGHNT and CDR2 YENEEA. V was cut by 3 bases and J by 2 bases, with 17 bases left in between. The CDR3 is made up of 16 amino acids. In DNA form, the CDR3 reads TGTGCCAGCAGCTTGGGGCCCAGGGCGGCAACCTACGAGCAGTACTTC. Translation gives CASSLGPRAATYEQYF.

This clonotype came up many times. CDR3 loop: CASSANRDSPYEQYF. The CDR3 bases are TGTGCCAGCAGCGCCAACCGGGACTCCCCGTACGAGCAGTACTTC. The chain recombines TRBV11-2 with TRBJ2-7; possible D gene TRBD2, 6 bases. From germline, CDR1 is SGHAT and CDR2 FQNNGV. The V gene lost 5 bases and the J gene lost 4 bases, with 18 bases spanning the gap. The CDR3 contains 15 residues.

The J gene is TRBJ2-5, the V gene TRBV6-1; TRBD2 might be the D (5 bases). The CDR3 totals 13 residues. Per the germline V gene, CDR1 is MNHNS and CDR2 is SASEGT. Trimming left V 7 bases short and J 5 bases short, with 14 bases between. CDR3 region: CASTGRTGETQYF. The CDR3 DNA reads TGTGCCAGCACTGGTAGGACGGGGGAGACCCAGTACTTC.

This clonotype was seen many times. The rearrangement joins TRBV12-3 or TRBV12-4 to TRBJ1-1, with D unclear. V dropped 5 bases and J dropped 7 bases, with 17 bases sitting between them. The CDR3 loop spans 14 amino acids. CDR3 loop: CASSIDLLRFEAFF. For the CDR3, the DNA is TGTGCCAGCAGTATCGACTTACTACGCTTTGAAGCTTTCTTT.

This chain links TRBV12-5 with TRBJ2-5; weak D call: TRBD2 (6 bases). The CDR3 totals 15 residues. Trimming shortened V by 6 bases and J by 0 bases, and 14 bases separated the two germline ends. CDR1 LGHNT and CDR2 FRNRAP come from the germline V gene. The CDR3 reads CASGGGKRHQETQYF. The CDR3 nucleotides read TGTGCTAGTGGGGGAGGCAAGCGGCACCAAGAGACCCAGTACTTC.

This clonotype was recorded many times. At one of its ends the junction is not consistent with the germline gene, which may arise from a read error. The V gene is TRBV6-2 or TRBV6-3, the J gene TRBJ2-1; D is undetermined. The germline V gene encodes CDR1 MNHEY and CDR2 SVGEGT. CDR3 length equals 13 residues. The CDR3 nucleotides are TGTGCCAGCAGCTACTCGGAGTTGAATGAGCAGTTCTTC. Amino acids: CASSYSELNEQFF.

This clonotype has at least ten counts. The J gene is TRBJ2-4, the V gene TRBV28, with D unresolved. The length of the CDR3 is 13 residues. Trimming stripped 3 bases from V and 1 base from J, with 4 bases between. The germline CDR1 and CDR2 sequences are MDHEN and SYDVKM. Written as DNA, the CDR3 is TGTGCCAGCAGTTTCAGGGCCAAAAACATTCAGTACTTC. Encoded protein: CASSFRAKNIQYF.

This clonotype has at least ten counts. This chain uses TRBV5-1 with TRBJ2-1; D possibly corresponds to TRBD1 (6 bases). Germline CDR1 is SGHRS and CDR2 is YFSETQ. This CDR3 spans 14 amino acids. The germline V and J ends were trimmed by 4 bases and 3 bases, with 11 bases remaining between them. The CDR3 loop is CASSPGQNYNEQFF. Here the CDR3 DNA reads TGCGCCAGCAGCCCCGGACAGAACTACAATGAGCAGTTCTTC.

This clonotype was seen ten or more times. The chain carries TRBV3-1 and TRBJ2-3, with D tentatively TRBD1 (6 bases). Trimming took off 3 bases at V and 6 bases at J, with 10 bases between the two ends. The CDR3 totals 13 residues. Germline CDR1 LGHDT, CDR2 YNNKEL (reference sequence). Written as DNA, the CDR3 is TGTGCCAGCAGCCATTTGGGGGCCGATACGCAGTATTTT. This encodes CASSHLGADTQYF.

This chain joins TRBV20-1 and TRBJ2-5, with 9 bases aligning to TRBD2. V was clipped by 0 bases and J by 5 bases; unmatched bases: 4. Germline lookup yields CDR1 DFQATT and CDR2 SNEGSKA (reference sequence). This CDR3 region has 14 residues. This chain's CDR3 is CSARDSGGWETQYF. The CDR3 DNA sequence: TGCAGTGCTAGAGATAGCGGGGGATGGGAGACCCAGTACTTC.

This clonotype showed up just a few times. The chain couples TRBV12-3 or TRBV12-4 to TRBJ2-7, with a tentative D call TRBD2 (6 bases). The CDR3 is made up of 14 amino acids. V gave up 6 bases and J gave up 5 bases, with 17 bases separating them. CDR3 sequence (DNA): TGTGCCAGCAGCCGCTTCGGGGGAGACCACGAGCAGTACTTC. It specifies CASSRFGGDHEQYF.

In this sample, this clonotype turned up a few times. The genes are TRBV4-1 and TRBJ2-1; D possibly matches TRBD1 or TRBD2 (5 bases each). The CDR3 is made up of 14 amino acids. The germline V and J ends were trimmed by 2 bases and 6 bases, with 11 bases remaining between them. Per germline, CDR1 MGHRA and CDR2 YSYEKL. The CDR3 region is CASSQHLGTNEQFF. CDR3 nucleotide sequence: TGCGCCAGCAGCCAACACTTAGGGACCAATGAGCAGTTCTTC.

The sample holds a few counts of this clonotype. This chain joins TRBV25-1 and TRBJ2-1, with 8 bases matching TRBD2. Germline CDR1 is MGHDK and CDR2 is SYGVNS. CDR3 length: 16 residues. The V and J ends lost 10 bases and 5 bases, in that order; junction bases with no gene match: 16. CDR3 amino acids: CATTKPGLVGDNEQFF. The CDR3 DNA sequence: TGTGCCACCACAAAACCGGGACTAGTCGGCGACAATGAGCAGTTCTTC.

The genes are TRBV6-5 and TRBJ2-3, with D unresolved. The V end was cut by 0 bases, the J end by 8 bases, with 9 bases between. Germline V gene sequence: CDR1 MNHEY, CDR2 SVGAGI. The CDR3 sequence is 13 residues long. CDR3 DNA: TGTGCCAGCAGTTACTCGAAAGTCAGTACGCAGTATTTT. Its protein is CASSYSKVSTQYF.

The V gene is TRBV29-1, the J gene TRBJ1-1; D not resolved. CDR1 and CDR2 (germline): SQVTM, ANQGSEA. The CDR3 totals 13 residues. V was pared by 1 base and J by 0 bases, with 6 bases between. CDR3 loop: CSVEVLLNTEAFF. In nucleotides, the CDR3 is TGCAGCGTTGAAGTGCTGCTGAACACTGAAGCTTTCTTT.

This clonotype was observed a handful of times. V gene TRBV20-1 combines with J gene TRBJ2-5, with D uncertain. The germline V and J ends were trimmed by 3 bases and 0 bases, with 14 bases remaining between them. Germline V gene lookup returns CDR1 DFQATT and CDR2 SNEGSKA (reference sequence). The CDR3 has 15 amino acids. The CDR3 here is CSASLTLQYQETQYF. The DNA of the CDR3 is TGCAGTGCTAGTTTGACTCTCCAGTACCAAGAGACCCAGTACTTC.

Concerning this clonotype itself: Germline and junction disagree at one end, which may indicate a read error. The rearrangement links TRBV7-7 to TRBJ2-6; 8 bases align to TRBD1. CDR1 and CDR2 from the germline V gene are SSHAT and FNYEAQ (reference sequence). The length of the CDR3 is 17 residues. CDR3 nucleotides: TGTGCTAGCAGGCCGCGGACAGGGTCCTCTGGGGCCAACGTCCTGACTTTC. It codes for CASRPRTGSSGANVLTF.

This rearrangement joins TRBV12-3 or TRBV12-4 to TRBJ2-5; 12 bases match TRBD1. J gave up 4 bases and V 5 bases, and 2 bases lay outside the gene matches. The CDR3 is 14 residues long. The CDR3 nucleotides read TGTGCCAGCAGTGGGGACAGGGGGCGAGAGACCCAGTACTTC. This gives the protein CASSGDRGRETQYF.

This clonotype was seen more than once but under ten times. The chain couples TRBV3-1 to TRBJ2-7; D is perhaps TRBD1 (5 bases). CDR1 is LGHDT, CDR2 YNNKEL, per germline (reference sequence). The CDR3 covers 12 residues. V was pared by 3 bases and J by 7 bases, with 10 bases between. The CDR3 here is CASSQRYREQYF. CDR3 nucleotides: TGTGCCAGCAGCCAGAGGTACAGGGAGCAGTACTTC.

This clonotype has at least ten counts. The chain joins TRBV5-1 to TRBJ2-1; TRBD2 agrees at 11 bases. J gave up 5 bases and V 2 bases, and 6 bases lay outside the gene matches. The CDR3 contains 16 residues. Germline V gene lookup returns CDR1 SGHRS and CDR2 YFSETQ. CDR3 nucleotide sequence: TGCGCCAGCAGCTTCGTGGCTAGCGGGAGGAACAATGAGCAGTTCTTC. Protein sequence: CASSFVASGRNNEQFF.

Of note for this clonotype: The junction departs from germline at one end; a sequencing error may be responsible. The rearrangement uses TRBV20-1 and TRBJ2-7, with D perhaps matching TRBD2 (5 bases). Germline V gives CDR1 DFQATT, CDR2 SNEGSKA (reference sequence). This CDR3 comprises 16 residues. The CDR3, as DNA: TGCTGTGCTAGAGATTTGGGTAGACACCCCGGGGACGAGCAGTACTTC. Translated: CCARDLGRHPGDEQYF.

The table lists this clonotype with a few counts. V is TRBV7-9 and J is TRBJ1-1, with no clear D. V was pared by 5 bases and J by 1 base, with 11 bases between. The CDR3 has 14 residues. Germline-derived CDR1 and CDR2 are SEHNR and FQNEAQ (reference sequence). CDR3 protein: CASSAHAGNTEAFF. The CDR3 DNA reads TGTGCCAGCAGCGCACATGCAGGGAACACTGAAGCTTTCTTT.

This clonotype was observed a handful of times. The rearrangement joins TRBV7-2 to TRBJ2-7; D could derive from TRBD1 or TRBD2 (5 bases each). This CDR3 contains 16 residues. Germline CDR1 and CDR2: SGHTA and FQGNSA. The V gene lost 5 bases and the J gene lost 6 bases, with 23 bases spanning the gap. CDR3 DNA: TGTGCCAGCAGCGCCAGACCGGGGCAGGGTTCTGGCGAGCAGTACTTC. Encoded protein: CASSARPGQGSGEQYF.

This clonotype was seen many times. The chain couples TRBV10-2 to TRBJ2-3, with 12 bases identical to TRBD2. The ends lost 5 bases at V and 0 bases at J; junction bases unmatched: 6. CDR1 and CDR2 (germline): WSHSY, SAAADI. The CDR3 totals 17 residues. CDR3 protein: CASSSGLAGPSTDTQYF. CDR3 coding DNA: TGCGCCAGCAGTTCAGGACTAGCGGGACCTAGCACAGATACGCAGTATTTT.